This TCR beta chain was found in a study of blood T cell repertoires in COVID-19. Looking at the study overall: COVID-19 samples, acute and convalescent, were from the United States, Italy and Spain. The cDNA or gDNA used as material had been derived from T cells, B-cell-depleted T cells, or PBMCs.

The method was immunoSEQ multiplex PCR; TCRdb's version includes in-frame clones alone and lacks a portion of them. This sample yields about 150,000 clones, of which 84% are seen a single time; roughly 13% belongs to the top ten. V lost 3 bases and J lost 8, with 11 bases in between. Germline loops: CDR1 MNHNS, CDR2 SASEGT. The CDR3 has 14 amino acids. V is TRBV6-1 and J is TRBJ1-6, with D possibly TRBD1 on 6 matching bases. The sequenced sample was peripheral blood. The clonotype originates from a man aged 18 to 30 with active or convalescent COVID-19. The CDR3 bases are TGTGCCAGCAGTGATCACAGGGTAGATTCACCCCTCCACTTT. As protein: CASSDHRVDSPLHF.